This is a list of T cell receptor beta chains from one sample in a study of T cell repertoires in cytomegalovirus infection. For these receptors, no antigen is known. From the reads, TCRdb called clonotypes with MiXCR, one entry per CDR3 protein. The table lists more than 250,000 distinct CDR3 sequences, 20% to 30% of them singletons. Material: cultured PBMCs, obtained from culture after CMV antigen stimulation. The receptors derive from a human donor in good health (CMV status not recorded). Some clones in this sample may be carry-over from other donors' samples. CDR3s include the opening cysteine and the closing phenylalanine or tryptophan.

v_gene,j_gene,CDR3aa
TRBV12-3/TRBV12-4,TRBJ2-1,CASSLGTSYVRNEQFF
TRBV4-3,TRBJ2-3,CASSQGLAGGTQYF
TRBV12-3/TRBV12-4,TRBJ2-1,CASSFAISGSSYNEQFF
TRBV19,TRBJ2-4,CASSIEGGREEIQYF
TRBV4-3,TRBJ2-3,CASSQATGLAGVTDTQYF
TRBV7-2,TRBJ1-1,CASSYPGMNTEAFF
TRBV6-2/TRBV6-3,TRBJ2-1,CASSYKRGGYNEQFF
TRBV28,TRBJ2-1,CASSKLAGENYNEQFF
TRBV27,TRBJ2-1,CASSSTGGGEQFF
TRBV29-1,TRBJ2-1,CSVLAGGGNEQFF
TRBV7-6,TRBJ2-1,CASSLLATSGRQHNEQFF
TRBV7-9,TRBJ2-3,CASSSARGGVSTDTQYF
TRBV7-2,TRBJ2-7,CASTTYTGRWQYF
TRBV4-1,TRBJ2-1,CASSQVDMVPSSYNEQFF
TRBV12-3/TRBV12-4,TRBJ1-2,CASSPDSGQNYGYTF
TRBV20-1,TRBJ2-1,CSARTQDRGTSGEQFF
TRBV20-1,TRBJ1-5,CSAREAVGNQPQHF
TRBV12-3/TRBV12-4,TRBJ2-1,CASSRGTSGGYEQFF
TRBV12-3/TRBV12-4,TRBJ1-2,CASSLSGGSNYGYTF
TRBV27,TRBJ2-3,CASTSSLPTLGQRLTDTQYF
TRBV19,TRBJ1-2,CASSPTPESYGYTF
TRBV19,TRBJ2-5,CASRSGRGGETQYF
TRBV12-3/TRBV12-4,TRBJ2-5,CASRSGTSGDQETQYF
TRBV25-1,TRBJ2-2,CASSATGTTTGELFF